This T cell receptor (beta chain) was captured by sequencing in a study of cytomegalovirus exposure and HLA in healthy donors. Points on this clone: What it binds is not known.

CDR3 length equals 12 residues. The germline V gene has CDR1 SGHRS and CDR2 YFSETQ. The V and J ends lost 7 bases and 1 base respectively, with 6 bases between them. PCR amplification relied on 60 Vbeta primers (plus 13 Jbeta primers). In the study's own analysis: It was a later analysis that counted 75 million to 90 million unique TCR beta chains, of which 9.5 million to 14 million were shared. TCRdb keeps only in-frame clones here, not all; method: immunoSEQ multiplex PCR. Clone size and V and J calls were adopted from that table, with D and trimming inferred from the DNA. The sample shows roughly 140,000 clones, approximately 9% of them seen only once. Points from the study as a whole: Listed as cytomegalovirus-associated were more than 150 TCR beta chains. A later analysis linked a missense DCLRE1C variant to TCR beta V- and J-gene trimming.

The rearrangement joins TRBV5-1 to TRBJ2-1, with TRBD1 as a possible D gene (5 bases). This sequence was found in a male donor in good health and CMV-seronegative. The sequenced sample consisted of PBMCs. CDR3 DNA: TGCGCCAGCCAGGGTTCCTACAATGAGCAGTTCTTC. Protein product: CASQGSYNEQFF.